The clone carrying this T cell receptor beta chain occurred many times. The germline CDR1 and CDR2 sequences are SGHAT and FQNNGV. V lost 4 bases, J lost 0 bases, and 13 bases lay in between. The CDR3 covers 15 residues. The data are from a study of T cells of healthy individuals. One entry per CDR3 protein results from TCRdb running MiXCR on the 5' RACE reads. This sample has about 53,000 distinct CDR3 sequences; about 15% occur once, and the top ten carry about 16%. This chain joins TRBV11-2 and TRBJ2-7, with D perhaps given as TRBD1 or TRBD2 (6 bases each). The sequence was obtained from a human donor in good health. In nucleotides, the CDR3 is TGTGCCAGCAGCTCAAGTCGGGGGCTCTCCTACGAGCAGTACTTC. The encoded protein is CASSSSRGLSYEQYF.